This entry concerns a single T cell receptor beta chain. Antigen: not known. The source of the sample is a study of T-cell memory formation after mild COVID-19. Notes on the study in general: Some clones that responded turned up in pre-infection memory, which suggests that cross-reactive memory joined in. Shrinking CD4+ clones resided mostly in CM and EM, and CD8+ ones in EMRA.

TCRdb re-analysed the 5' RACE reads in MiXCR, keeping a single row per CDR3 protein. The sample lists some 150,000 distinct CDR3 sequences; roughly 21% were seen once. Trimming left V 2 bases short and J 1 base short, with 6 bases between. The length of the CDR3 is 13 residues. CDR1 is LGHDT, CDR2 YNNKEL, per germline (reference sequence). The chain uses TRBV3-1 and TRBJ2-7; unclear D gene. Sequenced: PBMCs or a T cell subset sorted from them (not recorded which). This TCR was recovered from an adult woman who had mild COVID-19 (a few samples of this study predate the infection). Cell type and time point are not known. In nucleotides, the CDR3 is TGTGCCAGCAGCCAAACCAGTTCCTACGAGCAGTACTTC. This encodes CASSQTSSYEQYF.